This is a list of T cell receptor beta chains from one sample in a study of blood T cell repertoires in COVID-19. Clones were read by immunoSEQ multiplex PCR, and TCRdb kept only the in-frame ones, dropping some. Of some 66,000 clones listed, 70% to 85% are singletons. Sequenced: peripheral blood. Receptors originate from a man aged 55 to 69 with acute or convalescent COVID-19. Both conserved end residues are part of each CDR3. The D gene is left open where the match is weak. A clone size is listed for some rows: how often the clone was seen (once, few, many), or a class if it is expanded.

J gene: TRBJ1-2
D gene: TRBD1
V gene: TRBV2
clone size: -
CDR3 DNA: TGTGCCAGCAGTTGGACAGGGGAGAACTATGGCTACACCTTC
CDR3 protein: CASSWTGENYGYTF

J gene: TRBJ2-3
D gene: -
V gene: TRBV5-1
clone size: -
CDR3 DNA: TGCGCCAGCAGCTTGGTGGGGGCGGGAGATACGCAGTATTTT
CDR3 protein: CASSLVGAGDTQYF

J gene: TRBJ2-3
D gene: TRBD2
V gene: TRBV9
clone size: -
CDR3 DNA: TGTGCCAGCAGCGTAGTACCGGGCGGGGGAGTCTCCACAGATACGCAGTATTTT
CDR3 protein: CASSVVPGGGVSTDTQYF

J gene: TRBJ2-1
D gene: -
V gene: TRBV7-2
clone size: -
CDR3 DNA: TGTGCCAGCAGCTTAGGGTCAGGGCCGTACAATGAGCAGTTCTTC
CDR3 protein: CASSLGSGPYNEQFF

J gene: TRBJ1-2
D gene: -
V gene: TRBV12-3/TRBV12-4
clone size: -
CDR3 DNA: TGTGCCAGCACCACAGGGATTCCCCATGGCTACACCTTC
CDR3 protein: CASTTGIPHGYTF

J gene: TRBJ1-2
D gene: -
V gene: TRBV2
clone size: few
CDR3 DNA: TGTGCCAGCAGTGCTGGGCAGGGGCTCTATGGCTACACCTTC
CDR3 protein: CASSAGQGLYGYTF

J gene: TRBJ1-1
D gene: -
V gene: TRBV2
clone size: few
CDR3 DNA: TGTGCCAGCAGTGAAGCCTCTGCGGGGATAACTGAAGCTTTCTTT
CDR3 protein: CASSEASAGITEAFF

J gene: TRBJ2-2
D gene: TRBD1
V gene: TRBV5-4
clone size: -
CDR3 DNA: TGTGCCAGCAGCTTGGCCGGGACAGGGCCCACCGGGGAGCTGTTTTTT
CDR3 protein: CASSLAGTGPTGELFF

J gene: TRBJ1-1
D gene: -
V gene: TRBV19
clone size: -
CDR3 DNA: TGTGCCAGTAGTCTCGCGCGCAGGGTCACTGAAGCTTTCTTT
CDR3 protein: CASSLARRVTEAFF

J gene: TRBJ2-5
D gene: -
V gene: TRBV4-3
clone size: -
CDR3 DNA: TGCGCCAGCAGCCAGGGACTTCAAGAGACCCAGTACTTC
CDR3 protein: CASSQGLQETQYF

J gene: TRBJ2-7
D gene: TRBD1
V gene: TRBV15
clone size: few
CDR3 DNA: TGTGCCACCAGCAGAGGAGGACAGGCCTACGAGCAGTACTTC
CDR3 protein: CATSRGGQAYEQYF

J gene: TRBJ1-2
D gene: TRBD1
V gene: TRBV5-4
clone size: -
CDR3 DNA: TGTGCCAGCAGCCTACCAGTGGACAGGGGAGGTGGCTACACCTTC
CDR3 protein: CASSLPVDRGGGYTF

J gene: TRBJ2-7
D gene: TRBD2
V gene: TRBV6-6
clone size: -
CDR3 DNA: TGTGCCAGCAGTGAGGGACTAGCATCCGAGCAGTACTTC
CDR3 protein: CASSEGLASEQYF

J gene: TRBJ2-7
D gene: TRBD1
V gene: TRBV30
clone size: once
CDR3 DNA: TGTGCCTGGAGCGGGCCAGGGGGTTCCTACGAGCAGTACTTC
CDR3 protein: CAWSGPGGSYEQYF

J gene: TRBJ1-1
D gene: TRBD1
V gene: TRBV11-2
clone size: -
CDR3 DNA: TGTGCCAGCAGCCGGACAGGGGTTGACACTGAAGCTTTCTTT
CDR3 protein: CASSRTGVDTEAFF

J gene: TRBJ2-5
D gene: -
V gene: TRBV4-3
clone size: -
CDR3 DNA: TGCGCCAGCAGCCAAGATTGGGACTCCCAAGAGACCCAGTACTTC
CDR3 protein: CASSQDWDSQETQYF

J gene: TRBJ1-2
D gene: TRBD1
V gene: TRBV5-5
clone size: -
CDR3 DNA: TGTGCCAGCAGCCGACAGGGGACCTATGGCTACACCTTC
CDR3 protein: CASSRQGTYGYTF

J gene: TRBJ2-4
D gene: TRBD2
V gene: TRBV11-3
clone size: once
CDR3 DNA: TGTGCCAGCAGCTTAGATGGGGGGGAGGACATTCAGTACTTC
CDR3 protein: CASSLDGGEDIQYF

J gene: TRBJ2-2
D gene: -
V gene: TRBV6-4
clone size: -
CDR3 DNA: TGTGCCAGCAGTCCCGACGGGGCGAACACCGGGGAGCTGTTTTTT
CDR3 protein: CASSPDGANTGELFF

J gene: TRBJ1-2
D gene: TRBD1
V gene: TRBV30
clone size: -
CDR3 DNA: TGTGCCTGGGGGGGCCTCTTCGGACAGGGCTATGGCTACACCTTC
CDR3 protein: CAWGGLFGQGYGYTF

J gene: TRBJ1-2
D gene: -
V gene: TRBV6-5
clone size: -
CDR3 DNA: TGTGCCAGCAGAGGAGGGGCTACTTATGGCTACACCTTC
CDR3 protein: CASRGGATYGYTF

J gene: TRBJ1-5
D gene: TRBD1
V gene: TRBV20-1
clone size: -
CDR3 DNA: TGCAGTGCTAGTGTCGGGACAGGGGTAGATCAGCCCCAGCATTTT
CDR3 protein: CSASVGTGVDQPQHF

J gene: TRBJ2-2
D gene: -
V gene: TRBV19
clone size: -
CDR3 DNA: TGTGCCAGCCGCACAGGCAGGTTGAACACCGGGGAGCTGTTTTTT
CDR3 protein: CASRTGRLNTGELFF

J gene: TRBJ1-2
D gene: TRBD1
V gene: TRBV7-9
clone size: -
CDR3 DNA: TGTGCCAGCACCGGACAGGGTCTCTATGGCTACACCTTC
CDR3 protein: CASTGQGLYGYTF

J gene: TRBJ1-2
D gene: TRBD1
V gene: TRBV29-1
clone size: few
CDR3 DNA: TGCAGCGTTTCGAATACAGGGGGCTCTGGCTACACCTTC
CDR3 protein: CSVSNTGGSGYTF

J gene: TRBJ1-1
D gene: -
V gene: TRBV11-3
clone size: -
CDR3 DNA: TGTGCCAGCAGCCCGAGGGCCGGAACTGAAGCTTTCTTT
CDR3 protein: CASSPRAGTEAFF

J gene: TRBJ1-3
D gene: -
V gene: TRBV6-5
clone size: -
CDR3 DNA: TGTGCCAGCACAGAAACTGGAAACACCATATATTTT
CDR3 protein: CASTETGNTIYF

J gene: TRBJ1-5
D gene: -
V gene: TRBV15
clone size: -
CDR3 DNA: TGTGCCACCAGCAGAGATCAGACAGCCAATCAGCCCCAGCATTTT
CDR3 protein: CATSRDQTANQPQHF

J gene: TRBJ1-4
D gene: -
V gene: TRBV5-1
clone size: -
CDR3 DNA: TGCGCCAGCAGCCGGGAGGACGGAGATACTGAAAAACTGTTTTTT
CDR3 protein: CASSREDGDTEKLFF

J gene: TRBJ1-1
D gene: -
V gene: TRBV7-2
clone size: -
CDR3 DNA: TGTGCCAGCAGCCCCGACGGGACTGAAGCTTTCTTT
CDR3 protein: CASSPDGTEAFF

J gene: TRBJ1-1
D gene: -
V gene: TRBV10-1
clone size: once
CDR3 DNA: TGCGCCAGCAGTGAGACAACAGGGCTGAACACTGAAGCTTTCTTT
CDR3 protein: CASSETTGLNTEAFF

J gene: TRBJ1-2
D gene: -
V gene: TRBV10-1
clone size: -
CDR3 DNA: TGCGCCAGCAGTGAAACGGCTAACTATGGCTACACCTTC
CDR3 protein: CASSETANYGYTF

J gene: TRBJ2-2
D gene: -
V gene: TRBV3-1/TRBV3-2
clone size: -
CDR3 DNA: TGTGCCAGCAGACAAACAGGACGAGGAAGGATGGGGGAGCTGTTTTTT
CDR3 protein: CASRQTGRGRMGELFF

J gene: TRBJ2-1
D gene: TRBD2
V gene: TRBV11-3
clone size: -
CDR3 DNA: TGTGCCAGCAGCAGAAGCGGGGGGGACTACAATGAGCAGTTCTTC
CDR3 protein: CASSRSGGDYNEQFF

J gene: TRBJ1-1
D gene: TRBD1
V gene: TRBV11-2
clone size: -
CDR3 DNA: TGTGCCAGCAGCTTAGGACAGGGGCGGTCTGAAGCTTTCTTT
CDR3 protein: CASSLGQGRSEAFF

J gene: TRBJ1-5
D gene: TRBD1
V gene: TRBV28
clone size: -
CDR3 DNA: TGTGCCAGCAGCATGGACAGGGGACGCAATCAGCCCCAGCATTTT
CDR3 protein: CASSMDRGRNQPQHF

J gene: TRBJ2-7
D gene: -
V gene: TRBV4-1
clone size: once
CDR3 DNA: TGCGCCAGCAGCCTTCAGGGTGCCCTTTACGAGCAGTACTTC
CDR3 protein: CASSLQGALYEQYF

J gene: TRBJ1-1
D gene: TRBD1
V gene: TRBV14
clone size: -
CDR3 DNA: TGTGCCAGCAGCCGACAACAGGGGGCGAAGTACACTGAAGCTTTCTTT
CDR3 protein: CASSRQQGAKYTEAFF

J gene: TRBJ2-1
D gene: TRBD2
V gene: TRBV30
clone size: -
CDR3 DNA: TGTGCCTGGAGTGGACCGTTGACTAGCGGGGTTTACAATGAGCAGTTCTTC
CDR3 protein: CAWSGPLTSGVYNEQFF

J gene: TRBJ2-5
D gene: TRBD2
V gene: TRBV10-3
clone size: once
CDR3 DNA: TGTGCCATCAGTGAGGTGGTAATAGCGGGGGAACAAGAGACCCAGTACTTC
CDR3 protein: CAISEVVIAGEQETQYF

J gene: TRBJ1-1
D gene: -
V gene: TRBV12-3/TRBV12-4
clone size: -
CDR3 DNA: TGTGCCAGCAGTTCTCTAGAAAGGACTGAAGCTTTCTTT
CDR3 protein: CASSSLERTEAFF

J gene: TRBJ2-3
D gene: -
V gene: TRBV5-4
clone size: -
CDR3 DNA: TGTGCCAGCAGCGCCCCGGGGGGCCGCACAGATACGCAGTATTTT
CDR3 protein: CASSAPGGRTDTQYF

J gene: TRBJ1-1
D gene: TRBD1
V gene: TRBV5-4
clone size: -
CDR3 DNA: TGTGCCAGCAGTCAATCGGGACAGAAGAACACTGAAGCTTTCTTT
CDR3 protein: CASSQSGQKNTEAFF

J gene: TRBJ2-7
D gene: -
V gene: TRBV5-6
clone size: -
CDR3 DNA: TGTGCCAGCACCCTCCGAAGGACAGACCAAGGCGAGCAGTACTTC
CDR3 protein: CASTLRRTDQGEQYF

J gene: TRBJ1-6
D gene: -
V gene: TRBV6-5
clone size: -
CDR3 DNA: TGTGCCAGCAGAAGTAGTAATTCACCCCTCCACTTT
CDR3 protein: CASRSSNSPLHF

J gene: TRBJ2-5
D gene: -
V gene: TRBV9
clone size: -
CDR3 DNA: TGTGCCAGCAGCCCCCCGAGGAGCGGCCAAGAGACCCAGTACTTC
CDR3 protein: CASSPPRSGQETQYF

J gene: TRBJ2-1
D gene: -
V gene: TRBV30
clone size: -
CDR3 DNA: TGTGCCTGGAGTACCTTGACAGGTTACAATGAGCAGTTCTTC
CDR3 protein: CAWSTLTGYNEQFF

J gene: TRBJ1-6
D gene: -
V gene: TRBV5-1
clone size: -
CDR3 DNA: TGCGCCAGCAGCCGACAGTCGGGGGAAGGGTCACCCCTCCACTTT
CDR3 protein: CASSRQSGEGSPLHF

J gene: TRBJ2-2
D gene: -
V gene: TRBV6-2/TRBV6-3
clone size: -
CDR3 DNA: TGTGCCAGCAGTTACGAGACAGGACTTACCTACACCGGGGAGCTGTTTTTT
CDR3 protein: CASSYETGLTYTGELFF

J gene: TRBJ2-5
D gene: TRBD2
V gene: TRBV19
clone size: -
CDR3 DNA: TGTGCCAGTAGTGCGACTAGCGGGGGGGCCTGGGAGACCCAGTACTTC
CDR3 protein: CASSATSGGAWETQYF

J gene: TRBJ1-5
D gene: TRBD1
V gene: TRBV5-6
clone size: few
CDR3 DNA: TGTGCCAGCAGCTTAGGGACAGGGTATAGCAATCAGCCCCAGCATTTT
CDR3 protein: CASSLGTGYSNQPQHF

J gene: TRBJ1-1
D gene: -
V gene: TRBV10-3
clone size: -
CDR3 DNA: TGTGCCATCAGTTCTGGGGAGGGGAGCACTGAAGCTTTCTTT
CDR3 protein: CAISSGEGSTEAFF

J gene: TRBJ1-3
D gene: -
V gene: TRBV30
clone size: -
CDR3 DNA: TGTGCCTGGAGTGGGGCAATTGGAAACACCATATATTTT
CDR3 protein: CAWSGAIGNTIYF

J gene: TRBJ1-2
D gene: TRBD1
V gene: TRBV18
clone size: -
CDR3 DNA: TGTGCCAGCTCGCCTGACAGGGAATATGGCTACACCTTC
CDR3 protein: CASSPDREYGYTF

J gene: TRBJ1-2
D gene: TRBD1
V gene: TRBV11-3
clone size: -
CDR3 DNA: TGTGCCAGCAGCTTAGGAGGGACAGCTAACTATGGCTACACCTTC
CDR3 protein: CASSLGGTANYGYTF